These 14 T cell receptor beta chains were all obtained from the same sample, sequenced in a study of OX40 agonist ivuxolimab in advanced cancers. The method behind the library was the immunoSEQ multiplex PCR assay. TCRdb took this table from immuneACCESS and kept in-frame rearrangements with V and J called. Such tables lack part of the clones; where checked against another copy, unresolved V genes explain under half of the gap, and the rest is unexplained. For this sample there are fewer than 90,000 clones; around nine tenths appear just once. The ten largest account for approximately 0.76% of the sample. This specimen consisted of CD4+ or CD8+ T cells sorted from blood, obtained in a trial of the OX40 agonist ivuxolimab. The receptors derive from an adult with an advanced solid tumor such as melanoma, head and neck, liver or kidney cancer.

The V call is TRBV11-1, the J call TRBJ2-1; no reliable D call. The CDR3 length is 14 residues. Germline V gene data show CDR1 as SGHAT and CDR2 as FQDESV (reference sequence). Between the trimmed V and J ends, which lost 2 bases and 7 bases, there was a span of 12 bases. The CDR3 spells CASSLRVAVNEQFF. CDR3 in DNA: TGTGCCAGCAGCTTAAGAGTAGCAGTAAATGAGCAGTTCTTC.

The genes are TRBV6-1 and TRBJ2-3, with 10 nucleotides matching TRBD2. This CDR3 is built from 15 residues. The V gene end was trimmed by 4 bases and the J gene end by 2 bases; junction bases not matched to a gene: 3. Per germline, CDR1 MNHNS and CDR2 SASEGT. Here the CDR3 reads CASSGGTSATDTQYF. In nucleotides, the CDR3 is TGTGCCAGCAGTGGCGGGACTAGCGCCACAGATACGCAGTATTTT.

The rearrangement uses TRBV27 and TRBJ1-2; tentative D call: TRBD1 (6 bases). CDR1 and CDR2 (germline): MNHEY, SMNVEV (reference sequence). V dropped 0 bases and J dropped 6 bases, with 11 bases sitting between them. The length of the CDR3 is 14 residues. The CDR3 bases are TGTGCCAGCAGTTTATCCCGGACAGCCCATGGCTACACCTTC. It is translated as CASSLSRTAHGYTF.

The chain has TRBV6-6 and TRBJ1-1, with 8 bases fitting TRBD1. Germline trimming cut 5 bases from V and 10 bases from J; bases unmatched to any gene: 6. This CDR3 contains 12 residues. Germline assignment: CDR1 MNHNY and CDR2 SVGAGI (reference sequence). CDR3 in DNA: TGTGCCAGCAGTCGTGAGGACAGGGTAGCTTTCTTT. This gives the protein CASSREDRVAFF.

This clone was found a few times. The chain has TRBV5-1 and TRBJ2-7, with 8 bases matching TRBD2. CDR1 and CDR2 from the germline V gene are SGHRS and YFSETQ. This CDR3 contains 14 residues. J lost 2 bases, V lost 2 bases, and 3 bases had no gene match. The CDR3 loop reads CASSFTSGTYEQYF. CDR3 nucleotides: TGCGCCAGCAGCTTCACTAGCGGTACCTACGAGCAGTACTTC. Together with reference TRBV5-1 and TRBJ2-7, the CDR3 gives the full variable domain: KAGVTQTPRYLIKTRGQQVTLSCSPISGHRSVSWYQQTPGQGLQFLFEYFSETQRNKGNFPGRFSGRQFSNSRSEMNVSTLELGDSALYLCASSFTSGTYEQYFGPGTRLTVT.

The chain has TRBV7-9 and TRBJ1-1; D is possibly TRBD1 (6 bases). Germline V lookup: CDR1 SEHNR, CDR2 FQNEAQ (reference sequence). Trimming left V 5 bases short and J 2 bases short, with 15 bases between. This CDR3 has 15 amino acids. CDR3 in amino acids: CASSPYAGVNTEAFF. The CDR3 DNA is TGTGCCAGCAGCCCATACGCAGGGGTTAACACTGAAGCTTTCTTT.

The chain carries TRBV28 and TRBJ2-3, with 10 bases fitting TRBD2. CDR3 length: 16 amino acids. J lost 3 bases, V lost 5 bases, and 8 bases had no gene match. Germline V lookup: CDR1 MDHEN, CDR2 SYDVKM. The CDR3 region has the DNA TGTGCCAGCAGTCGGGAAGCGGGGGGGCCGACAGATACGCAGTATTTT. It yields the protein CASSREAGGPTDTQYF. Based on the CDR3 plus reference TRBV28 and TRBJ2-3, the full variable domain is DVKVTQSSRYLVKRTGEKVFLECVQDMDHENMFWYRQDPGLGLRLIYFSYDVKMKEKGDIPEGYSVSREKKERFSLILESASTNQTSMYLCASSREAGGPTDTQYFGPGTRLTVL.

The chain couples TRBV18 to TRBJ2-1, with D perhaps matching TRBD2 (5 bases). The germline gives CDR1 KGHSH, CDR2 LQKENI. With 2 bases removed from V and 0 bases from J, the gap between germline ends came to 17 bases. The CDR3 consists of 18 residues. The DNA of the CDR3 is TGTGCCAGCTCACCATCCGCGGGCGTCATCAGCTCCTACAATGAGCAGTTCTTC. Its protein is CASSPSAGVISSYNEQFF.

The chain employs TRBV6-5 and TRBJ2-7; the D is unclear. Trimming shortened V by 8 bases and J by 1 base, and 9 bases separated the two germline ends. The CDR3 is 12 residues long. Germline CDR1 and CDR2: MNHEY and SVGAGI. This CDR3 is CASSQGSYEQYF. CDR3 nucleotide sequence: TGTGCCAGCTCGCAAGGGTCCTACGAGCAGTACTTC.

The CDR3 coding sequence is TGTGCCAGCCCGGGACGGCCGGACACTGAAGCTTTCTTT. As protein: CASPGRPDTEAFF. This chain links TRBV6-1 with TRBJ1-1, with TRBD1 as a possible D gene (5 bases). The germline V gene has CDR1 MNHNS and CDR2 SASEGT. This CDR3 is 13 amino acids long. Trimming shortened V by 8 bases and J by 3 bases, and 13 bases separated the two germline ends.

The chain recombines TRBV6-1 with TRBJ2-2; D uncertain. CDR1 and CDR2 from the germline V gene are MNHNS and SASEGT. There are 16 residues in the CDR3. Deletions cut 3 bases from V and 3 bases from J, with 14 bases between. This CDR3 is CASSDPRRLYTGELFF. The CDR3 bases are TGTGCCAGCAGTGACCCGCGGCGTCTGTACACCGGGGAGCTGTTTTTT.

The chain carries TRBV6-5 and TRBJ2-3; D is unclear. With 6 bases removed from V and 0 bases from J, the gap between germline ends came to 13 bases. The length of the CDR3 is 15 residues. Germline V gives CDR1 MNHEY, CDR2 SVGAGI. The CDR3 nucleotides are TGTGCCAGCAGCCCCGGTATGGTAAGCACAGATACGCAGTATTTT. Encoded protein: CASSPGMVSTDTQYF.

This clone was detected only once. In DNA, the CDR3 is TGCGCCAGCAGCCAAGACACGGGACAGTCCTACGAGCAGTACTTC. It yields the protein CASSQDTGQSYEQYF. The chain combines TRBV4-3 with TRBJ2-7; 7 nucleotides match TRBD1. CDR3 length: 15 amino acids. Losses at the gene ends were 0 bases for V and 1 base for J; bases not matched to a gene: 3. From germline, CDR1 is LGHNA and CDR2 YSLEER.

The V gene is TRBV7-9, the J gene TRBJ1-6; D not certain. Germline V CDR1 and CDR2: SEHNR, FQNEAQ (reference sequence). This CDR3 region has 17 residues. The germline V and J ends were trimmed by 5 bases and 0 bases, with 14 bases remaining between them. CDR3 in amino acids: CASSADRQSSYNSPLHF. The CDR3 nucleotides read TGTGCCAGCAGCGCCGACCGGCAGAGCTCCTATAATTCACCCCTCCACTTT.